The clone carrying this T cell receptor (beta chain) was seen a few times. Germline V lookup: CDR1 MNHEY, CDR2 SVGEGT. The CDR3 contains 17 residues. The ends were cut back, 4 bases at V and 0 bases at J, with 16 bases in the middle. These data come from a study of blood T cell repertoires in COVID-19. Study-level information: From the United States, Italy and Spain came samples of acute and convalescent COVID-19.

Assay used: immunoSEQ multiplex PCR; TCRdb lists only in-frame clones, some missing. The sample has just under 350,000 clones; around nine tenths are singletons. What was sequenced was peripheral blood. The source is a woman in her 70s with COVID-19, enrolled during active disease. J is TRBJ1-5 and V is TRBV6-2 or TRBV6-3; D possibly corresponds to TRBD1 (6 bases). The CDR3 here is CASSLGQFSYSNQPQHF. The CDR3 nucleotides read TGTGCCAGCAGTTTAGGACAGTTTAGCTATAGCAATCAGCCCCAGCATTTT.